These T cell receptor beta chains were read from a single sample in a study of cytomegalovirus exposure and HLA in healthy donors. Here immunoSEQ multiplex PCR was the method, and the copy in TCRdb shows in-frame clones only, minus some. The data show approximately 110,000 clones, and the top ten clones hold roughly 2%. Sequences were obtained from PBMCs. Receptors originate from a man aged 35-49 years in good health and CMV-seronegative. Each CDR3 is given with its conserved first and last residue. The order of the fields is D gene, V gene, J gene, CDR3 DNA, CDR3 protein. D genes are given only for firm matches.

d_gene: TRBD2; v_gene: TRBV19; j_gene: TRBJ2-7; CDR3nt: TGTGCCAGTAGTGCAATGGGACTAGCGGGTTTCTACGAGCAGTACTTC; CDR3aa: CASSAMGLAGFYEQYF
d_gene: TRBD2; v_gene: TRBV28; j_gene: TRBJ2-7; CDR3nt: TGTGCCAGCGGACCCAACCGACTAGCGGGGTACGAGCAGTACTTC; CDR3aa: CASGPNRLAGYEQYF
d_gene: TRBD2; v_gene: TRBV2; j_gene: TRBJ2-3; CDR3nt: TGTGCCAGCAGTGTAAAGCGGGGGTACACAGATACGCAGTATTTT; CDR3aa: CASSVKRGYTDTQYF
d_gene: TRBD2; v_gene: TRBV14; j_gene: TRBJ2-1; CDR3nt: TGTGCCAGCAGCCCGGTCGGGCTAGCGGGCCCATTAAGCTCCTACAATGAGCAGTTCTTC; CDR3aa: CASSPVGLAGPLSSYNEQFF
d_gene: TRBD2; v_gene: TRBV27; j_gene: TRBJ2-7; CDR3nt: TGTGCCAGCAGTCCCGGACTAGCGGGGTACGAGCAGTACTTC; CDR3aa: CASSPGLAGYEQYF
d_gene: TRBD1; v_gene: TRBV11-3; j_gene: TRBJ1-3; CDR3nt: TGTGCCAGCAGCTCACTACGGACAGGGGGAGGAAACACCATATATTTT; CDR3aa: CASSSLRTGGGNTIYF
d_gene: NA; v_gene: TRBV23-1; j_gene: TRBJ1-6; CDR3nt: TGCGCCAGCAGTCACCTCACAGGGTGGTTTAGGGTGCACTATAATTCACCCCTCCACTTT; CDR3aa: CASSHLTGWFRVHYNSPLHF
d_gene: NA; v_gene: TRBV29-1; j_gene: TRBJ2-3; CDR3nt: TGCAGCGTTGACGGGGGACCTTCTTTGGATACGCAGTATTTT; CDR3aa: CSVDGGPSLDTQYF
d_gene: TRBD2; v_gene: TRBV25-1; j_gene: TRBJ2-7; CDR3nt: TGTGCCAGCAGTGAACTAGCGGGAGGGCCATACGAGCAGTACTTC; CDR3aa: CASSELAGGPYEQYF
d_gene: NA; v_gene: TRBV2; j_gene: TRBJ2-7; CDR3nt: TGTGCCAGCAGTCCCCGACTAGGTTCCTACGAGCAGTACTTC; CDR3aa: CASSPRLGSYEQYF
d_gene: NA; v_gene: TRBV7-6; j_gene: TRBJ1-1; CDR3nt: TGTGCCAGCAGTCCAGGCGGGGGACTTGAAGCTTTCTTT; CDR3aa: CASSPGGGLEAFF
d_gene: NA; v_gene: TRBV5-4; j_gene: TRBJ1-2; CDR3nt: TGTGCCAGCAGCCCAACGGCCGGGGTCATCTATGGCTACACCTTC; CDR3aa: CASSPTAGVIYGYTF
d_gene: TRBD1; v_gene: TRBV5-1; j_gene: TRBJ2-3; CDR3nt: TGCGCCAGCAGCTTGTTAAGGACAGGGAGCACAGATACGCAGTATTTT; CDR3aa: CASSLLRTGSTDTQYF
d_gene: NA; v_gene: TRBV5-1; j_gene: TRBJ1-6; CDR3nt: TGCGCCAGCAGCCTACCGACAGCCGAGTATAATTCACCCCTCCACTTT; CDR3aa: CASSLPTAEYNSPLHF
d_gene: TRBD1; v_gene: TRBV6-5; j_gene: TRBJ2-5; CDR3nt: TGTGCCAGCAGTCCCGGACAGGGGTTTGTCGAGACCCAGTACTTC; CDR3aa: CASSPGQGFVETQYF
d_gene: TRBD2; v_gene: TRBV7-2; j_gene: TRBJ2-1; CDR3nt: TGTGCCAGCAGTTTTACTAGCGGGAGTCACAATGAGCAGTTCTTC; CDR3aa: CASSFTSGSHNEQFF
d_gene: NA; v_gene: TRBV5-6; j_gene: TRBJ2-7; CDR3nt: TGTGCCAGCAGCTTGGTCGGTACCTACGAGCAGTACTTC; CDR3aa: CASSLVGTYEQYF
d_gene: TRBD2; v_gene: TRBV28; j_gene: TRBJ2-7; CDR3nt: TGTGCCAGCAGCCGGACTAGCGGGGTCTACGAGCAGTACTTC; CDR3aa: CASSRTSGVYEQYF
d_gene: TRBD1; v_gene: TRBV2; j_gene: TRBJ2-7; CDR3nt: TGTGCCAGCAGTGGACAGGGGGCGGGTCAGTACTTC; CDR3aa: CASSGQGAGQYF
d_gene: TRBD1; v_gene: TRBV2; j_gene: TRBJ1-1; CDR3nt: TGTGCCAGCCGACAGGGGCGTACTGAAGCTTTCTTT; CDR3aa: CASRQGRTEAFF
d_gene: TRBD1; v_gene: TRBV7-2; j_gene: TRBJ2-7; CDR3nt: TGTGCCAGCAGCCTAAGGACCGGGACAGGGATCGAGCAGTACTTC; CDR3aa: CASSLRTGTGIEQYF
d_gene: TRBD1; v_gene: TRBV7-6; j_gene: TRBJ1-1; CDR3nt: TGTGCCAGCAGCTTAAGGACAGGGTCGGACACTGAAGCTTTCTTT; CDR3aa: CASSLRTGSDTEAFF
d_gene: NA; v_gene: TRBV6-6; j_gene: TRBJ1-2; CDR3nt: TGTGCCAGCAGTTACCCCACAGAGAACTATGGCTACACCTTC; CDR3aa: CASSYPTENYGYTF
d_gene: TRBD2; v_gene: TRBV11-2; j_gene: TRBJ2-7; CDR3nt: TGTGCCAGCAGCCTAGGAGCTAGCGGAGCCTACGAGCAGTACTTC; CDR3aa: CASSLGASGAYEQYF
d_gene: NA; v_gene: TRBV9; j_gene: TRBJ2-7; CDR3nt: TGTGCCAGCAGCGCGACGACAGGACCCTACGAGCAGTACTTC; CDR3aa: CASSATTGPYEQYF
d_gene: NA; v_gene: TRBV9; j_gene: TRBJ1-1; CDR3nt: TGTGCCAGCAGCCCCCACGGTGCCGAAGCTTTCTTT; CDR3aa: CASSPHGAEAFF
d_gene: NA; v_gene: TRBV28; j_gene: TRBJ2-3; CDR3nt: TGTGCCAGCAGTTTAGGAGGCCGGGCCACAGATACGCAGTATTTT; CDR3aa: CASSLGGRATDTQYF
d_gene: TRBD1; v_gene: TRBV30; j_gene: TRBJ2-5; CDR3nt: TGTGCCTGGAGTGCGGGACAGGCCAAAGGAGAAGAGACCCAGTACTTC; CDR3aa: CAWSAGQAKGEETQYF
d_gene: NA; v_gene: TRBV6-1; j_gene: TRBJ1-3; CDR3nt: TGTGCCAGCATCCGAGGGATGGGCGGAAACACCATATATTTT; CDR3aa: CASIRGMGGNTIYF